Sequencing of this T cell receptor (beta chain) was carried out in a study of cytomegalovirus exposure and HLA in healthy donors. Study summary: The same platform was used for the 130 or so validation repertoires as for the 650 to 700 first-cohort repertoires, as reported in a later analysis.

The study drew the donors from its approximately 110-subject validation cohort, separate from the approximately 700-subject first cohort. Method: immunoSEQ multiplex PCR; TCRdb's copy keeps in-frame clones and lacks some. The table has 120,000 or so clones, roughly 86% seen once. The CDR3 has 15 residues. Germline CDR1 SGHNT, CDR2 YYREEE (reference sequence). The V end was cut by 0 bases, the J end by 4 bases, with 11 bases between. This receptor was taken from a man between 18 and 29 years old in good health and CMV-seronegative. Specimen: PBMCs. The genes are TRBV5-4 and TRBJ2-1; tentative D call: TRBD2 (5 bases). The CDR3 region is CASSLEGGSYNEQFF. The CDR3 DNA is TGTGCCAGCAGCTTGGAAGGTGGGAGTTACAATGAGCAGTTCTTC.